This note documents a single T cell receptor (beta chain) sequence. This entry comes from a study of blood T cell repertoires in COVID-19. Background on the study: COVID-19 samples from acute and convalescent phases originated in the United States, Italy and Spain. T cells, B-cell-depleted T cells, or PBMCs supplied cDNA or gDNA.

The V gene's germline CDR1 is SGHVS and CDR2 FNYEAQ. There are 15 residues in the CDR3. With 4 bases clipped from V and 9 bases from J, the junction kept 9 bases outside the gene matches. Methods used by the authors: Estimation of nucleated cell counts relied on the amplification of reference gene primers. The repertoire was sequenced with immunoSEQ multiplex PCR; TCRdb's copy has only in-frame clones and lacks some. V and J calls and clone size are given by that table; D and trimming were obtained from the DNA. The sample records 120,000 to 150,000 clones, roughly 89% being singletons. The specimen sequenced was peripheral blood. The receptor's source is a woman between 45 and 65 years old with active or convalescent COVID-19. This sequence joins TRBV7-6 and TRBJ1-6, with TRBD1 matching 7 bases. CDR3 sequence: CASSSQTGAASPLHF. CDR3 DNA: TGTGCCAGCAGCTCCCAAACAGGGGCGGCTTCACCCCTCCACTTT.